The present TCR beta chain was sequenced within a study of follicular helper T cells after annual influenza vaccination (dated by TCRdb to 2015 to 2018). For the wider study: Blood was drawn on days 0, 7 and 28 after each seasonal influenza vaccination. To look at recall of cTfh clones, some subjects were tracked through successive annual vaccinations covering the 2013-2014, 2014-2015 and 2015-2016 seasons. One week after vaccination, a second recruited cohort of roughly eleven subjects (Table S1) displayed a similar ICOS+CD38+ cTfh response. Multi-year samples were available from six subjects, with four subjects covering two vaccination seasons and two subjects covering three seasons. The 2015 samples were processed right after collection, while the 2013-2014 samples were cryopreserved.

The method behind the library was the immunoSEQ multiplex PCR assay. Adaptive Biotechnologies handled the TCRB amplification, library preparation, sequencing and preliminary bioinformatics at Survey level resolution. Per the original workflow: Clonality was calculated in R as 1 minus normalized Shannon entropy, and the Gini index was computed with the R package ineq. To get the overlap score, the summed counts of shared sequences were divided by the total counts of all sequences in both of the compared samples. The significance of shared clonotypes was tested with Fisher's exact test, assuming a theoretical repertoire of 10^7 TCRB sequences. TCRdb retrieved this table from immuneACCESS and kept in-frame rearrangements only. Not all clones are present; in checked studies, unresolved V genes account for under half, and no reason is known for the remainder. V and J calls and clone size are given by that table; D and trimming were obtained from the DNA. The sample table shows more than 9,000 clones, and about 80% are seen once. The ten largest clones represent roughly 0.35% of the sample.

Comment on this clone: This clone's antigen is unknown. No base quality information exists; no much larger clone differs at one position.

CDR1 and CDR2 are read off the germline V gene as SQVTM and ANQGSEA. Reading from cysteine to phenylalanine, the CDR3 counts 12 amino acids. The sequence is cut down to CDR3 DNA, 36 bases in frame from base 1. V is cut by 2 bases and J by 2 bases, and the space between the germline ends is 5 bases. According to the study, the label for this sample's time point signals: 2014-2015 season, 7 days after vaccination. Adults received seasonal inactivated influenza vaccine (Fluvarix), and TCRB sequencing tracked sorted blood CD4 subsets before and after vaccination. Subjects were considered eligible if community-dwelling and if influenza vaccine had not been received in the prior 6 months. Exclusions included influenza vaccine contraindications, substance abuse, HIV/AIDS, active malignancy, immunomodulatory medication and active illness such as respiratory infection. At each time point, somewhere between about 40 and 110 mL of blood was taken. PBMC were isolated using Ficoll-Paque PLUS or SepMate separation. CXCR5- memory CD4 T cells were sorted as a comparison non-Tfh subset. Before DNA was extracted, the cell subsets were sorted from PBMC using a BD FACS Aria.

Broader findings and caveats from the paper: Day 7 ICOS+CD38+ clones were most often found later in ICOS-CD38- cTfh, suggesting that subset may serve as a memory reservoir. Because only about 9.5-22% of the analyzed cells gave productive TCRB sequences, there was no way to sample rare clonotypes. ICOS+CD38+ cTfh clonality correlated with the frequency of that population, and its change correlated with the change in circulating plasmablast frequency. When influenza clone enrichment was assessed, the possibility that the much larger non-cTfh compartments were undersampled could not be excluded. Successive annual vaccinations recalled a recurring oligoclonal ICOS+CD38+ cTfh response that included tetramer and AIM influenza-specific clonotypes.

Sequencing used CXCR5- memory CD4+ T cells sorted from blood, obtained 7 days after influenza vaccination. The cell subset or site label, read with the paper, signifies: CXCR5- memory CD4 T cells. The origin of this receptor is an adult who received the influenza vaccine. This receptor chain uses TRBV29-1 and TRBJ2-3, with the D segment identity uncertain. The CDR3 reads as follows: CSVEPNTDTQYF. The DNA reads as follows: TGCAGCGTTGAACCAAACACAGATACGCAGTATTTT.